These 8 T cell receptor beta chains came from one sample sequenced in a study of CD8 T cells in ankylosing spondylitis. TCRdb analysed the 5' RACE reads with MiXCR anew, one entry per CDR3 protein. Here the sample spans approximately 100,000 distinct CDR3 sequences, less than 25% being singletons. The sequencing input was synovial fluid, either unsorted or a sorted T cell fraction (not recorded which). These receptors all come from a male donor with ankylosing spondylitis.

The chain uses TRBV20-1 and TRBJ2-1; 11 positions match TRBD2. The J segment lost 13 bases and the V segment lost 3 bases, leaving 20 bases of the junction unmatched. Germline lookup yields CDR1 DFQATT and CDR2 SNEGSKA (reference sequence). CDR3 length: 17 amino acids. This chain's CDR3 is CSASHKSSIAGGPRQFF. The CDR3 DNA reads TGCAGTGCTAGCCACAAGAGTAGTATAGCGGGAGGGCCTCGTCAGTTCTTC.

The genes are TRBV12-3 or TRBV12-4 and TRBJ2-3, with 12 nucleotides matching TRBD2. The CDR3 length is 17 residues. Germline trimming cut 3 bases from V and 6 bases from J; bases unmatched to any gene: 10. The CDR3 loop reads CASSFAMTSGSSDTQYF. The CDR3 nucleotides read TGTGCCAGCAGTTTCGCCATGACTAGCGGGAGTTCTGATACGCAGTATTTT.

This clonotype was observed at least ten times. The chain is built from TRBV7-2 and TRBJ1-5, with TRBD1 matching 9 bases. With 4 bases clipped from V and 5 bases from J, the junction kept 3 bases outside the gene matches. The CDR3 runs 14 residues. In germline, CDR1 is SGHTA, CDR2 FQGNSA. The CDR3 sequence: CASSWGQGDQPQHF. For the CDR3, the DNA is TGTGCCAGCAGCTGGGGACAGGGTGATCAGCCCCAGCATTTT.

The V and J genes are TRBV5-4 and TRBJ1-1; 9 bases are a match to TRBD1. Per germline, CDR1 SGHNT and CDR2 YYREEE (reference sequence). This CDR3 is built from 17 residues. Unmatched junction bases numbered 13, after V lost 4 bases and J lost 3 bases. The CDR3 spells CASSLDNRGQGDTEAFF. The CDR3 DNA follows: TGTGCCAGCAGCCTCGATAACAGGGGGCAGGGAGACACTGAAGCTTTCTTT.

The chain has TRBV6-5 and TRBJ2-1, with D perhaps being TRBD1 or TRBD2 (6 bases each). The V and J ends lost 5 bases and 4 bases respectively, with 12 bases between them. This CDR3 is 14 amino acids long. Germline CDR1 reads MNHEY; CDR2 reads SVGAGI. The CDR3 nucleotides are TGTGCCAGCAGTGTACTAGGGGGGTACAATGAGCAGTTCTTC. Amino acid sequence: CASSVLGGYNEQFF.

This clonotype showed up many times. The chain is built from TRBV11-2 and TRBJ2-1; possible D gene TRBD2, 7 bases. The V end was cut by 4 bases, the J end by 8 bases, with 15 bases between. CDR3 length: 14 residues. Germline V gene data show CDR1 as SGHAT and CDR2 as FQNNGV. The CDR3 reads CASSSQPGGYEQFF. The CDR3 DNA reads as TGTGCCAGCAGCTCCCAACCGGGGGGCTATGAGCAGTTCTTC.

This sequence joins TRBV7-2 and TRBJ2-1, with 11 bases identical to TRBD2. This CDR3 contains 15 residues. The V gene's germline CDR1 is SGHTA and CDR2 FQGNSA. The ends lost 2 bases at V and 7 bases at J; junction bases unmatched: 4. The CDR3 here is CASSLSLAGGNEQFF. The CDR3 DNA is TGTGCCAGCAGCTTAAGTCTAGCGGGAGGAAATGAGCAGTTCTTC.

The sample holds a few counts of this clonotype. This rearrangement joins TRBV7-9 to TRBJ2-3, with TRBD1 matching over 9 bases. With 4 bases clipped from V and 3 bases from J, the junction kept 2 bases outside the gene matches. Germline values: CDR1 SEHNR, CDR2 FQNEAQ (reference sequence). This CDR3 contains 14 residues. CDR3 sequence reads: CASSSGQGTDTQYF. The CDR3, as DNA: TGTGCCAGCAGCTCCGGACAGGGGACAGATACGCAGTATTTT.